This T cell receptor beta chain comes out of a study of T-cell memory formation after mild COVID-19. CDR3 length: 15 residues. Germline CDR1 reads DFQATT; CDR2 reads SNEGSKA (reference sequence). Trimming took 6 bases from V and 2 from J, leaving 20 bases between them. Researchers used 5'RACE with constant-segment primers to make TCR alpha and TCR beta cDNA libraries that carry sample barcodes and UMIs. TCRdb analysed the 5' RACE reads with MiXCR anew, one entry per CDR3 protein. The table records 110,000 or so distinct CDR3 sequences, around 17% of them present only once. The sample consisted of PBMCs or a T cell subset sorted from them (not recorded which). This clonotype was obtained from a man aged 18 to 29 who had mild COVID-19 (a few samples of this study predate the infection). Cell type and time point are not known. V is TRBV20-1 and J is TRBJ2-7; weak D call: TRBD2 (7 bases). CDR3 nucleotides: TGCAGTGCAGCGCCGGGGCGGGGGCCTCCCTACGAGCAGTACTTC. It yields the protein CSAAPGRGPPYEQYF.